This T cell receptor beta chain was captured by sequencing in a study of T cell repertoires in cytomegalovirus infection. TCRdb reprocessed the reads via MiXCR and lists one record per CDR3 protein. This sample carries roughly 120,000 distinct CDR3 sequences, roughly a tenth of them seen once, and the ten largest clones take 31%. This clonotype showed up many times. No antigen is known for it. Losses at the gene ends were 5 bases for V and 7 bases for J; bases not matched to a gene: 3. The CDR3 runs 13 residues. The germline V gene has CDR1 SGHVS and CDR2 FQNEAQ. This clonotype was obtained from a human donor in good health (CMV status not recorded). Some clones in this sample may be carry-over from other donors' samples. Sequencing was performed on PBMCs, sequenced either directly or after in vitro stimulation (not recorded which). V gene TRBV7-8 combines with J gene TRBJ2-1, with TRBD2 identical over 9 bases. Written as DNA, the CDR3 is TGTGCCAGCAGCCCAGCGGGAGGTAATGAGCAGTTCTTC. Encoded protein: CASSPAGGNEQFF.